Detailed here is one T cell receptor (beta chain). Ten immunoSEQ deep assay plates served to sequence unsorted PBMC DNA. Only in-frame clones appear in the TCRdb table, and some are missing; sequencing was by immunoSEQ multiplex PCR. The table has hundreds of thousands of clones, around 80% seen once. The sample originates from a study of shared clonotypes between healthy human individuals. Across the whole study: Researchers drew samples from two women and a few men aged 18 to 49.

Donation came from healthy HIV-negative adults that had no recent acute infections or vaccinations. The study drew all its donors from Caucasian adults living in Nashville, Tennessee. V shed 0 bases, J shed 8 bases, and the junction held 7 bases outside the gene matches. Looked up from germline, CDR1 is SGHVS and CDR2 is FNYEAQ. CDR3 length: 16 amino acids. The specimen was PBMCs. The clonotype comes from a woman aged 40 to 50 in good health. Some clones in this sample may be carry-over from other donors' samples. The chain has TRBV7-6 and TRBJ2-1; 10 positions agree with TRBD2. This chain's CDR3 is CASSLAASGRVYEQFF. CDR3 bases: TGTGCCAGCAGCTTAGCGGCTAGCGGGAGAGTCTATGAGCAGTTCTTC.